The entry below gives a single TCR beta chain sequence along with its context. Its specificity is not known. Sequenced by immunoSEQ multiplex PCR; TCRdb stores in-frame clones only, minus some. The sample includes 90,000 to 130,000 clones, over 65% of them seen just once. The CDR3 is 15 amino acids. Germline V lookup: CDR1 SGHKS, CDR2 YYEKEE (reference sequence). The V segment lost 5 bases and the J segment 4 bases; nucleotides outside the gene matches: 5. This entry comes from a study of PD-1 blockade in mismatch repair-deficient tumors. Study results and caveats: Rapid post-treatment expansion, then contraction, generally preceding radiologic response, marked tumor-resident clones.

The source material was peripheral blood, sampled approximately 64 weeks after starting pembrolizumab. The rearrangement uses TRBV5-5 and TRBJ2-1; 11 nucleotides match TRBD2. This clonotype was sampled from an adult with mismatch repair-deficient cancer. In DNA, the CDR3 is TGTGCCAGCAGGCTGGGACTAGCGGATTACAATGAGCAGTTCTTC. Amino acid sequence: CASRLGLADYNEQFF.